This T cell receptor beta chain came from a study of OX40 agonist ivuxolimab in advanced cancers. About the study: A diagnosis of hepatocellular carcinoma, melanoma, renal cell or head and neck cancer was present in dose-escalation patients.

General study findings and limits: Clonal expansion from baseline to week 6 occurred in both CD4+ and CD8+ T cells.

From germline, CDR1 is GTSNPN and CDR2 SVGIG (reference sequence). CDR3 size: 14 residues. V lost 2 bases, J lost 6 bases, and 6 bases stayed unmatched. The table came from immunoSEQ multiplex PCR; TCRdb's copy has only in-frame clones and leaves some out. Among 83,000 or so clones, 90% to 95% were seen once, and the ten largest hold less than 0.75%. Of note for this clone: The antigen remains unidentified.

The TCR originated in an adult with an advanced solid tumor such as melanoma, head and neck, liver or kidney cancer. The specimen was CD4+ or CD8+ T cells sorted from blood, collected in a trial of the OX40 agonist ivuxolimab. V and J are TRBV30 and TRBJ1-5; 8 bases map to TRBD1. DNA for the CDR3: TGTGCCTGGAGTCAAGGACAGGGAGGTCAGCCCCAGCATTTT. Translation gives CAWSQGQGGQPQHF. The full variable domain, with the rest looked up from reference TRBV30 and TRBJ1-5, is SQTIHQWPATLVQPVGSPLSLECTVEGTSNPNLYWYRQAAGRGLQLLFYSVGIGQISSEVPQNLSASRPQDRQFILSSKKLLLSDSGFYLCAWSQGQGGQPQHFGDGTRLSIL.